A single sample gave rise to the 14 T cell receptor beta chains below, sequenced in a study of cytomegalovirus exposure and HLA in healthy donors. Vbeta (60) and Jbeta (13) primers were used in the PCR. TCRdb's table, derived via immunoSEQ multiplex PCR, lists solely in-frame clones and lacks some. The sample consists of under 250,000 clones, approximately 88% of them appearing once. Sample: PBMCs. Every receptor here comes from a boy aged 2 to 10 in good health and CMV-seronegative.

The V call is TRBV27, the J call TRBJ2-5; D not certain. Germline loops: CDR1 MNHEY, CDR2 SMNVEV (reference sequence). Between the trimmed V and J ends, which lost 3 bases and 1 base, there was a span of 6 bases. This CDR3 is 13 amino acids long. The CDR3 bases are TGTGCCAGCAGTTTTACCGGCCAAGAGACCCAGTACTTC. This gives the protein CASSFTGQETQYF.

This CDR3 is CASSYGRANTGELFF. In DNA form, the CDR3 reads TGTGCCAGCAGTTATGGCAGGGCGAACACCGGGGAGCTGTTTTTT. The rearrangement links TRBV6-5 to TRBJ2-2; the D gene is possibly TRBD1 (5 bases). Germline lookup yields CDR1 MNHEY and CDR2 SVGAGI. With 3 bases removed from V and 0 bases from J, the gap between germline ends came to 8 bases. This CDR3 has 15 residues.

The chain uses TRBV21-1 and TRBJ2-2; the DNA was not used to check the table's D call, TRBD1. TRBV21-1 is termed a pseudogene. The CDR3 runs to 12 residues. CDR3 bases: TGTGCCAGCCTCAGGAACACCGGGGAGCTGTTTTTT. Translating it yields CASLRNTGELFF.

V gene TRBV30 combines with J gene TRBJ1-2; 7 nucleotides align to TRBD1. J was trimmed by 1 base and V by 2 bases; bases with no gene match: 7. Germline CDR1 is GTSNPN and CDR2 is SVGIG (reference sequence). The CDR3 loop spans 15 amino acids. The CDR3 loop reads CAWSLQGTGNYGYTF. The DNA for the CDR3 is TGTGCCTGGAGTTTACAGGGGACGGGTAACTATGGCTACACCTTC.

V and J are TRBV29-1 and TRBJ1-1, with 7 bases that match TRBD1. This CDR3 is built from 11 residues. CDR1 and CDR2 (germline): SQVTM, ANQGSEA. With 8 bases clipped from V and 4 bases from J, the junction kept 4 bases outside the gene matches. The DNA for the CDR3 is TGCAGCCAGGGGGAGGTCACTGAAGCTTTCTTT. Protein: CSQGEVTEAFF.

J is TRBJ2-4 and V is TRBV7-9, with 8 nucleotides matching TRBD2. V was clipped by 5 bases and J by 5 bases; unmatched bases: 5. There are 14 residues in the CDR3. Germline CDR1 SEHNR, CDR2 FQNEAQ (reference sequence). The CDR3 loop reads CASSPGLGENIQYF. CDR3 DNA: TGTGCCAGCAGCCCGGGACTAGGGGAAAACATTCAGTACTTC.

This clone was observed a few times. The chain combines TRBV29-1 with TRBJ1-1, with no clear D. V dropped 8 bases and J dropped 0 bases, with 10 bases sitting between them. This CDR3 has 12 amino acids. CDR1 and CDR2 (germline): SQVTM, ANQGSEA. The CDR3: CSYRSMNTEAFF. The CDR3 bases are TGCAGCTACCGGAGCATGAACACTGAAGCTTTCTTT.

The chain recombines TRBV2 with TRBJ2-1; the D gene is possibly TRBD2 (6 bases). This CDR3 has 13 residues. Trimming pared 8 bases from V and 8 bases from J, leaving 16 bases between. Germline CDR1 SNHLY, CDR2 FYNNEI. CDR3 sequence: CASVPKKRDEQFF. CDR3 coding DNA: TGTGCCAGCGTACCAAAAAAGCGGGATGAGCAGTTCTTC.

The chain is built from TRBV6-6 and TRBJ1-2; D perhaps matches TRBD1 (6 bases). The germline V and J ends were trimmed by 8 bases and 5 bases, with 15 bases remaining between them. The CDR3 runs to 13 residues. Germline V gene lookup returns CDR1 MNHNY and CDR2 SVGAGI (reference sequence). The CDR3 nucleotides read TGTGCCAGCGAAAGCGGGACACTTTATGGCTACACCTTC. This gives the protein CASESGTLYGYTF.

V gene TRBV11-3 combines with J gene TRBJ2-7, with D tentatively TRBD2 (6 bases). This CDR3 has 13 residues. Germline CDR1 and CDR2: SGHNT and YENEEA. The V end lost 2 bases, the J end lost 6 bases, and 11 bases lay between the germline ends. The DNA of the CDR3 is TGTGCCAGCAGCTTACTGCGGGGTTCCGAGCAGTACTTC. Its translation: CASSLLRGSEQYF.

The chain carries TRBV5-1 and TRBJ2-7; 10 bases map to TRBD2. The CDR3 length is 16 residues. The V segment lost 4 bases and the J segment 0 bases; nucleotides outside the gene matches: 7. The germline V gene has CDR1 SGHRS and CDR2 YFSETQ. CDR3 loop: CASSPTRTSGSYEQYF. In DNA, the CDR3 is TGCGCCAGCAGCCCAACCAGGACTAGCGGCTCCTACGAGCAGTACTTC.

The chain combines TRBV5-4 with TRBJ2-3; tentative D call: TRBD2 (6 bases). Trimming pared 3 bases from V and 3 bases from J, leaving 17 bases between. CDR3 size: 16 residues. Germline-derived CDR1 and CDR2 are SGHNT and YYREEE (reference sequence). CDR3 protein: CASSSKDYVITDTQYF. The CDR3 coding sequence is TGTGCCAGCAGCTCAAAGGACTATGTCATTACAGATACGCAGTATTTT.

To note about this clone: Within the sample, other DNA sequences also encode this same CDR3. V gene TRBV9 combines with J gene TRBJ2-5, with TRBD2 matching 8 bases. CDR3 size: 14 residues. Germline loops: CDR1 SGDLS, CDR2 YYNGEE. The ends lost 0 bases at V and 5 bases at J; junction bases unmatched: 3. The CDR3 here is CASSVDGRGETQYF. DNA for the CDR3: TGTGCCAGCAGCGTAGACGGGAGGGGCGAGACCCAGTACTTC.

The chain recombines TRBV5-4 with TRBJ2-1; D may be TRBD2 (7 bases). Germline lookup yields CDR1 SGHNT and CDR2 YYREEE (reference sequence). Trimming cost V 5 bases and J 5 bases, with 17 bases left between them. This CDR3 has 15 residues. The CDR3 region has the DNA TGTGCCAGCAGTCCACCCGGGGGGCGTAACAATGAGCAGTTCTTC. Translation: CASSPPGGRNNEQFF.